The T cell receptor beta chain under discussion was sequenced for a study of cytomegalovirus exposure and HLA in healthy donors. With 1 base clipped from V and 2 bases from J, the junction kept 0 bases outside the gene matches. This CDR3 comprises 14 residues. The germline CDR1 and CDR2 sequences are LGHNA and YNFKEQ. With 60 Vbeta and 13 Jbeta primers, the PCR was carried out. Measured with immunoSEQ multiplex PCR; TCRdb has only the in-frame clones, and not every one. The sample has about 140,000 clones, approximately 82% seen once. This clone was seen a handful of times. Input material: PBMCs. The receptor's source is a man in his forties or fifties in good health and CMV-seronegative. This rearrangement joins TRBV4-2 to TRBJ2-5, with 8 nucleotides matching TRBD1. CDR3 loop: CASSQGDRQETQYF. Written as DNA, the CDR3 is TGTGCCAGCAGCCAAGGGGACAGGCAAGAGACCCAGTACTTC.